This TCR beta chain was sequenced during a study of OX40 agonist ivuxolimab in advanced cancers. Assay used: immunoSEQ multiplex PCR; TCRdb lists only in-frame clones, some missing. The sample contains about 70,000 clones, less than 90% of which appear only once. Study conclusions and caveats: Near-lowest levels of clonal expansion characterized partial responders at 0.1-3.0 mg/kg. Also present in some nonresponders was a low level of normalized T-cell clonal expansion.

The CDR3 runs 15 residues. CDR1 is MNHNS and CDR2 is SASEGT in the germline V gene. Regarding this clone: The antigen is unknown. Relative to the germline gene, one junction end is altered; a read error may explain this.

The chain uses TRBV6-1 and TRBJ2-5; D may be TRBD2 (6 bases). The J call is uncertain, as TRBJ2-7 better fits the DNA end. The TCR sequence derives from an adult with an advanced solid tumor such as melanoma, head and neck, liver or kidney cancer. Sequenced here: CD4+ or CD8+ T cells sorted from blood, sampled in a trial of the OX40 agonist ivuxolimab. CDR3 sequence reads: CASSEAQGGRYEQYF. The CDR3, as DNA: TGTGCCAGCAGCGAAGCTCAGGGAGGACGGTACGAGCAGTACTTC.